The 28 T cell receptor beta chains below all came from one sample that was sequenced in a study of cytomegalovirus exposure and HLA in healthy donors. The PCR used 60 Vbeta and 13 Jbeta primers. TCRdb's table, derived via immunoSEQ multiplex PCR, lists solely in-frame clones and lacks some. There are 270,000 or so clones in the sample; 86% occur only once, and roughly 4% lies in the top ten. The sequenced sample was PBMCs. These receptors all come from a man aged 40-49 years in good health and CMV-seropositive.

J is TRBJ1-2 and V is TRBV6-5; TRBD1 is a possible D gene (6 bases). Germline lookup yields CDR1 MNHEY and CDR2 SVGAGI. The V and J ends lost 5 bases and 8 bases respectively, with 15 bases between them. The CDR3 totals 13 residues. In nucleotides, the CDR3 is TGTGCCAGCAGTGCTGGGGGCGGTCAAGGCTACACCTTC. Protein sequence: CASSAGGGQGYTF.

The CDR3 nucleotides read TGTGCCAGCAGCGAGACAGCCCTCAATGAGCAGTTCTTC. It yields the protein CASSETALNEQFF. This sequence joins TRBV2 and TRBJ2-1, with D possibly matching TRBD1 (5 bases). CDR3 length: 13 amino acids. V was clipped by 6 bases and J by 6 bases, with 12 bases between them. CDR1 is SNHLY, CDR2 FYNNEI, per germline.

This CDR3 is CASSQDIGDGYTF. Here the CDR3 DNA reads TGTGCCAGCAGCCAAGACATCGGGGATGGCTACACCTTC. The chain employs TRBV14 and TRBJ1-2; D not certain. The V end lost 0 bases, the J end lost 6 bases, and 8 bases lay between the germline ends. From germline, CDR1 is SGHDN and CDR2 FVKESK. The CDR3 is 13 residues long.

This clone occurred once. In DNA, the CDR3 is TGTGCCAGCAGCTTGGCGCCAGGGCGAAACACTGAAGCTTTCTTT. It yields the protein CASSLAPGRNTEAFF. The chain joins TRBV5-5 to TRBJ1-1, with TRBD1 as a possible D gene (5 bases). In germline, CDR1 is SGHKS, CDR2 YYEKEE (reference sequence). The CDR3 covers 15 residues. Trimming shortened V by 0 bases and J by 2 bases, and 11 bases separated the two germline ends.

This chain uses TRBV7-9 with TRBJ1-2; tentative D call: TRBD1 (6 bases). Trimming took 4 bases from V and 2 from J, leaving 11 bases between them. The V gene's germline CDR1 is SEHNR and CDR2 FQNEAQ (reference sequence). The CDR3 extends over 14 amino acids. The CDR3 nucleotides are TGTGCCAGCAGCTCAGGGGAAGTGAACTATGGCTACACCTTC. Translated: CASSSGEVNYGYTF.

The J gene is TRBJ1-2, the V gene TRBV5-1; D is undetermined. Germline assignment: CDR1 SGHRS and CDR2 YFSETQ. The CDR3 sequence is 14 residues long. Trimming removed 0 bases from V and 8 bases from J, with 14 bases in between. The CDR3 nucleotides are TGCGCCAGCAGCTTGGCCACAGATTACATAGGCTACACCTTC. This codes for CASSLATDYIGYTF.

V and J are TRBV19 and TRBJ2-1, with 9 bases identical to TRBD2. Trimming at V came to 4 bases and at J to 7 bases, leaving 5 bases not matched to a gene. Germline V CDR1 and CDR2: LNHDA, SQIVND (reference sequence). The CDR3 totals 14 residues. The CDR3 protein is CASSTLAGTNEQFF. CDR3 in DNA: TGTGCCAGTAGTACTCTAGCGGGGACGAATGAGCAGTTCTTC.

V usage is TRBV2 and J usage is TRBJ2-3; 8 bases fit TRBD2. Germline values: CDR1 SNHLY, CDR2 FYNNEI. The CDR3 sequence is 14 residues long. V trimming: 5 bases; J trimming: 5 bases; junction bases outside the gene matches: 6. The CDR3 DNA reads TGTGCCAGCAGTTCTCGAGCGGGAGTAGATACGCAGTATTTT. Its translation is CASSSRAGVDTQYF.

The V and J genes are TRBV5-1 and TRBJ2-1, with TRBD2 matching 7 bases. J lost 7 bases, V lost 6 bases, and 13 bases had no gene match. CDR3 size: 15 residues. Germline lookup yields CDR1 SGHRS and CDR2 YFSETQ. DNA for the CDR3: TGCGCCAGCACCGTCACTAGCGCCCCCGGGAATGAGCAGTTCTTC. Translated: CASTVTSAPGNEQFF. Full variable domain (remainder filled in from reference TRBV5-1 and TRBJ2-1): KAGVTQTPRYLIKTRGQQVTLSCSPISGHRSVSWYQQTPGQGLQFLFEYFSETQRNKGNFPGRFSGRQFSNSRSEMNVSTLELGDSALYLCASTVTSAPGNEQFFGPGTRLTVL.

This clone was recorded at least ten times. CDR3 sequence reads: CASSKGQALGAFF. The CDR3 nucleotides are TGCGCCAGCAGTAAGGGACAGGCGCTTGGCGCTTTCTTT. The J gene is TRBJ1-1, the V gene TRBV10-2, with 8 bases lining up with TRBD1. V lost 5 bases and J lost 11; bases outside the gene matches: 10. Germline lookup yields CDR1 WSHSY and CDR2 SAAADI. The CDR3 runs to 13 residues.

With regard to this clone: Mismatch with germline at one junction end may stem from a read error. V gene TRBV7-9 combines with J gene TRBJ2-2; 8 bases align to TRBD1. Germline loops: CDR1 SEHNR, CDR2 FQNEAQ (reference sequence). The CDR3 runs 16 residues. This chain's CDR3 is CSSSDPTGGVTGELFF. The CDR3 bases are TGTTCCAGCAGCGACCCCACAGGGGGTGTCACCGGGGAGCTGTTTTTT.

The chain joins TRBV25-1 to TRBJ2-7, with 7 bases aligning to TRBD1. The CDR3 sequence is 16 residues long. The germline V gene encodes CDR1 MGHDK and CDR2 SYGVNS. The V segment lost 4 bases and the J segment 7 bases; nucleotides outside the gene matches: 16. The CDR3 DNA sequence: TGTGCCAGCAGTGGCGACAGGGCACCTCAACTAGGTGAGCAGTACTTC. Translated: CASSGDRAPQLGEQYF.

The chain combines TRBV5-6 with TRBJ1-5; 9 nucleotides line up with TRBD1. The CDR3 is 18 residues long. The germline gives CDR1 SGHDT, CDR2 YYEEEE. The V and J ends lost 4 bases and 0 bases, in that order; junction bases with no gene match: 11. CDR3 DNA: TGTGCCAGCAGCGCGCCGGGACAGGGCGCCTATAGCAATCAGCCCCAGCATTTT. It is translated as CASSAPGQGAYSNQPQHF. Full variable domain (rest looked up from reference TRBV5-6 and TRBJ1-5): DAGVTQSPTHLIKTRGQQVTLRCSPKSGHDTVSWYQQALGQGPQFIFQYYEEEERQRGNFPDRFSGHQFPNYSSELNVNALLLGDSALYLCASSAPGQGAYSNQPQHFGDGTRLSIL.

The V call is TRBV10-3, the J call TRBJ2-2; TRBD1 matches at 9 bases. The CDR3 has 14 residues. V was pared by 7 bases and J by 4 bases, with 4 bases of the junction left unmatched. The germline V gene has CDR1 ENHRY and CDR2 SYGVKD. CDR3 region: CAITGTGRTGELFF. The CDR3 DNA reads TGTGCCATCACCGGGACAGGGCGCACCGGGGAGCTGTTTTTT.

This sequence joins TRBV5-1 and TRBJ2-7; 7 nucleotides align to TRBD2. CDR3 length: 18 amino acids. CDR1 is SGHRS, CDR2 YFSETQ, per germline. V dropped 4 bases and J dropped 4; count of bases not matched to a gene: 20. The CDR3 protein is CASSRPLILGGSRYEQYF. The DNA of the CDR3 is TGCGCCAGCAGCCGGCCCCTGATTCTAGGCGGGAGTAGGTACGAGCAGTACTTC.

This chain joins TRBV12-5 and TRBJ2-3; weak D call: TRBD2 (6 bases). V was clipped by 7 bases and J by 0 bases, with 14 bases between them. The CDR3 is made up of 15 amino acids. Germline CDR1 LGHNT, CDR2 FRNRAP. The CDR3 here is CASAKGGTSTDTQYF. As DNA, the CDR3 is TGTGCTAGTGCCAAGGGAGGCACGAGCACAGATACGCAGTATTTT.

The CDR3 reads CASSLDGGARVEQYF. The DNA for the CDR3 is TGTGCCAGCAGCTTAGATGGCGGAGCCCGAGTGGAGCAGTACTTC. The V call is TRBV7-8, the J call TRBJ2-7, with D uncertain. V lost 1 base to trimming and J lost 7 bases, with 17 bases between them. Germline V gives CDR1 SGHVS, CDR2 FQNEAQ. This CDR3 contains 15 residues.

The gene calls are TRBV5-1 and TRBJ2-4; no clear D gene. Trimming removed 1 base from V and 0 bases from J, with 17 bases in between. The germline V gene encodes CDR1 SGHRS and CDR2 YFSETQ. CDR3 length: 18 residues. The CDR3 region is CASSLWPQEGSAKNIQYF. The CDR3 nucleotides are TGCGCCAGCAGCTTGTGGCCCCAGGAAGGATCAGCCAAAAACATTCAGTACTTC.

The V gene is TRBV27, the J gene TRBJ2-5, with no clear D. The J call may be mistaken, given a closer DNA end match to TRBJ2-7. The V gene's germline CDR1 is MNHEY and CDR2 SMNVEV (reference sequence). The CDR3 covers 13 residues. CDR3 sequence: CASSLGGWGEQYF. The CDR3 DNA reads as TGTGCCAGCAGTTTAGGCGGTTGGGGCGAGCAGTACTTC.

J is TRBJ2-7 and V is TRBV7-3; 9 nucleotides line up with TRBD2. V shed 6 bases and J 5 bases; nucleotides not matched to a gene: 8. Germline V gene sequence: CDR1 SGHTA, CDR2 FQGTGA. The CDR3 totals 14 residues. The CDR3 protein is CASSSGLANDEQYF. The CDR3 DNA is TGTGCCAGCAGTTCGGGACTAGCAAATGACGAGCAGTACTTC.

The CDR3 DNA reads as TGTGCCAGCAGCCAAGATCATAGTGAAGCTTTCTTT. Translating gives CASSQDHSEAFF. The chain links TRBV14 to TRBJ1-1, with unresolved D. The CDR3 covers 12 residues. From germline, CDR1 is SGHDN and CDR2 FVKESK. Between the trimmed V and J ends, which lost 0 bases and 7 bases, there was a span of 6 bases.

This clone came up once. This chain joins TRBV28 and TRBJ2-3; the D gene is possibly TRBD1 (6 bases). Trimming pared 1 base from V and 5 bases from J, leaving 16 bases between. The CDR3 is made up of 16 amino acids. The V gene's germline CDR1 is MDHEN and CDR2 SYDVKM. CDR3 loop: CASSLLGGAVEDTQYF. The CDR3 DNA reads TGTGCCAGCAGTTTATTAGGGGGAGCGGTGGAAGATACGCAGTATTTT. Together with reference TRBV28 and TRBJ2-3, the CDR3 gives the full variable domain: DVKVTQSSRYLVKRTGEKVFLECVQDMDHENMFWYRQDPGLGLRLIYFSYDVKMKEKGDIPEGYSVSREKKERFSLILESASTNQTSMYLCASSLLGGAVEDTQYFGPGTRLTVL.

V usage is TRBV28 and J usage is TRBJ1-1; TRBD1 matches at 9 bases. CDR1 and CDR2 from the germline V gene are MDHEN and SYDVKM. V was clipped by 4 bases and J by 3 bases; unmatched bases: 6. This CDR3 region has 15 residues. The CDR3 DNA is TGTGCCAGCAGTTCTAACAGGGGGCTAGACACTGAAGCTTTCTTT. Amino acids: CASSSNRGLDTEAFF.

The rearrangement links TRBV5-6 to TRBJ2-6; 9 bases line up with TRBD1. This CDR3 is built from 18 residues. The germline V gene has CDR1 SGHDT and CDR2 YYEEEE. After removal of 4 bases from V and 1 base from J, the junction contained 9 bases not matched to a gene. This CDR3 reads CASSPRGQGKSGANVLTF. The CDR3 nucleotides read TGTGCCAGCAGCCCCCGGGGACAGGGAAAATCTGGGGCCAACGTCCTGACTTTC.

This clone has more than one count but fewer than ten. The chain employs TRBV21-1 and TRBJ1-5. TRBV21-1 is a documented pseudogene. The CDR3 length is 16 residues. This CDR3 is CASSKKRLTSNQPQHF. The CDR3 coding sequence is TGTGCCAGCAGCAAAAAGAGGCTTACTAGCAATCAGCCCCAGCATTTT.

CDR3 sequence (DNA): TGTGCCAGTATTCCCCGACAGGGTTATGGCTACACCTTC. This gives the protein CASIPRQGYGYTF. J is TRBJ1-2 and V is TRBV19, with 7 bases that match TRBD1. The CDR3 has 13 residues. J lost 5 bases, V lost 7 bases, and 7 bases had no gene match. CDR1 and CDR2 (germline): LNHDA, SQIVND (reference sequence).

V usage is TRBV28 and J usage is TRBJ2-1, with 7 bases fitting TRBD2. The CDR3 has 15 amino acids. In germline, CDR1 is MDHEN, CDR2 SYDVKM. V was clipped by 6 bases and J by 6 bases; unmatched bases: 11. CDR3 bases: TGTGCCAGCAGGGCGAGCGGGATAACTGTCAATGAGCAGTTCTTC. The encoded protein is CASRASGITVNEQFF.

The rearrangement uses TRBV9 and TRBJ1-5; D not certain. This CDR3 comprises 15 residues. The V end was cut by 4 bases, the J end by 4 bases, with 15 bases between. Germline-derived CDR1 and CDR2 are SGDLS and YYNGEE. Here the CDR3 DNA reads TGTGCCAGCAGCCCCTCCCCCGGCGGTAATCAGCCCCAGCATTTT. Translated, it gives CASSPSPGGNQPQHF.